The TCR beta chain under discussion was sequenced for a study of shared clonotypes between healthy human individuals. CD4+ cells yielded CD45RA+ naive and CD45RA-negative memory subsets. Data came from immunoSEQ multiplex PCR; TCRdb stores just in-frame clones and leaves some out. The sample shows around 1.1 million clones, roughly 77% of them seen only once. This clone occurred once. Its target is unknown. In germline, CDR1 is MNHNY, CDR2 SVGAGI (reference sequence). This CDR3 contains 14 residues. Between the trimmed V and J ends, which lost 5 bases and 0 bases, there was a span of 11 bases. Findings and limits, study-wide: Estimated richness was generally greater in naive than memory subsets.

This TCR was sampled from a man between 18 and 29 years old in good health. Some clones in this sample may be carry-over from other donors' samples. The V call is TRBV6-6, the J call TRBJ2-7; no definite D call. Sequenced input: memory CD4+ T cells from PBMCs. Subset here: CD45RA-negative fraction. CDR3 protein: CASSLFDHSYEQYF. DNA for the CDR3: TGTGCCAGCAGTCTCTTCGACCACTCCTACGAGCAGTACTTC.